This T cell receptor beta chain was recovered during a study of T cell repertoires in cytomegalovirus infection. Turning to the study itself: Public TCR beta signature analysis indicated the presence of both CMV infection and matching HLA type. Whole-study results and caveats: HLA-C-restricted CMV clonotypes gave the most frequent clonotype in two of eight donors.

Worth noting for this clonotype: Its specificity is unknown.

This CDR3 contains 15 residues. Germline V gene data show CDR1 as SEHNR and CDR2 as FQNEAQ (reference sequence). V dropped 4 bases and J dropped 4 bases, with 14 bases sitting between them. Each CDR3 protein gets one entry after TCRdb re-called the reads with MiXCR. The sample gives more than 400,000 distinct CDR3 sequences, more than 25% of which show up once; 13% is in the top ten. The V call is TRBV7-9, the J call TRBJ2-1; D possibly matches TRBD1 or TRBD2 (5 bases each). The sequenced sample consisted of PBMCs. This receptor was identified in a human donor in good health (CMV status not recorded). Some clones in this sample may be carry-over from other donors' samples. The DNA of the CDR3 is TGTGCCAGCAGCTCCGGGGTAGGGGAATACAATGAGCAGTTCTTC. Its protein product is CASSSGVGEYNEQFF.